This T cell receptor (beta chain) was captured by sequencing in a study of blood T cell repertoires in COVID-19 (TCRdb year 2020). About the investigation overall: Samples covering the acute and convalescent phases of COVID-19 were provided by collaborators in the United States, Italy and Spain. Subjects who had been exposed to COVID-19, were actively infected with it, or had recovered from it provided the deeply sampled blood TCRbeta repertoires that made up the dataset. The samples were drawn from the first 160 participants of the ongoing ImmuneRACE study and from 950 to 1,500 subjects provided by 6 global collaborators. The repertoires were made available in a free public database intended to serve as a resource for research on the immune response to SARS-CoV-2. The material from the prospective study consisted of cDNA or gDNA derived from T cells, B-cell-depleted T cells, or PBMCs. Where HLA class I and class II types were available, the types were taken from metadata supplied by the sample provider, not from assay-based typing. Nearly every sample came with metadata listing a de-identified subject ID, COVID-19 status, age in years and sex.

Whole blood was collected in K2EDTA tubes by collaborating institutions according to the institutions' own protocols. For TCRbeta analysis, collaborators shipped samples as frozen whole blood, isolated PBMCs, or DNA extracted from either of those sample types. Results and caveats for the whole study, not just this receptor: The amount of clinical and demographic metadata varied by source and participant and was provided uncurated.

Details on this clone: Its cognate antigen has yet to be identified. Per-base qualities were not stored, and no clone one base away is much larger.

TCRbeta CDR3 regions were amplified from genomic DNA by means of the immunoSEQ Assay, a bias-controlled multiplex PCR. On the authors' methods: The number of nucleated cells in each sample was estimated by amplification of reference gene primers within the assay. Sequence reads were collapsed and filtered to measure the absolute abundance of every unique TCRbeta CDR3 rearrangement. For each sample, productive Simpson clonality was calculated as the square root of Simpson's diversity index across productive rearrangements. TCRdb's version of the immuneACCESS table is confined to in-frame rearrangements and falls short of the full clone set. An unresolved V gene accounts for under half of the shortfall where checked; the remainder is of unknown origin. D and trimming come from the DNA, and the V and J calls and clone size come from that table. The sample table records roughly 190,000 clones; around 83% of these occur just once. The top ten clonotypes cover under 3% of the sample.

Per the germline V gene, LGHNA is the CDR1 and YSLEER is the CDR2. Counted from cysteine to phenylalanine, this CDR3 has 13 amino acids. Just the 39-base CDR3 DNA is kept, in frame starting at base 1. Deletion took 0 bases off V and 10 bases off J, with a span of 12 bases between the germline ends. Material for sequencing was peripheral blood. This sequence originates from a man between 50 and 59 years old with active or convalescent COVID-19. The V gene is TRBV4-3 and the J gene is TRBJ1-2; matching of 5 bases hints at TRBD1 as the D gene. The CDR3 region reads CASSQDRGRDYTF. The nucleotide sequence reads TGCGCCAGCAGCCAAGATCGGGGGAGGGACTACACCTTC.